The present TCR beta chain was sequenced within a study of vaccination effects on CD4 cells after COVID-19. Looking at the study overall: All study participants received two doses of BNT162b2 or mRNA-1273 vaccine. Findings and limits, study-wide: Pronounced clonal contraction occurred in clones induced by infection and by vaccine late after vaccination.

Clones were sequenced by immunoSEQ multiplex PCR, and TCRdb holds only the in-frame ones, with some missing. The sample lists 78,000 or so clones; about four fifths were seen once. V was shortened by 3 bases and J by 5 bases, with 11 bases between the two germline ends. The CDR3 is 15 amino acids. Germline lookup yields CDR1 SEHNR and CDR2 FQNEAQ (reference sequence). Prior to sequencing, the ViraFEST assay stimulated PBMC with viral peptide pools, which expanded the antigen-specific CD4+ T cells. Subsequent to a culture period of about ten days, CD4+ T cells were isolated. Vaccinated participants had no history of SARS-CoV-2 infection and tested negative for nucleocapsid antibodies. In culture with roughly 10 IU/ml IL-2 and around 10 ug/ml peptides, PBMC were grown at 1.5 million to 2.5 million per well. Replacing half the medium with IL-2 medium was done on days 3 and 7. On this clone: Its antigen is not known.

This specimen was CD4+ T cells from PBMCs cultured with SARS-CoV-2 spike peptides, taken before COVID-19 vaccination. The V call is TRBV7-9, the J call TRBJ1-6; D perhaps matches TRBD1 (5 bases). The clonotype comes from a human donor who received a COVID-19 vaccine. The CDR3 region has the DNA TGTGCCAGCAGCTTCGGAGACAGCAATAATTCACCCCTCCACTTT. It codes for CASSFGDSNNSPLHF.